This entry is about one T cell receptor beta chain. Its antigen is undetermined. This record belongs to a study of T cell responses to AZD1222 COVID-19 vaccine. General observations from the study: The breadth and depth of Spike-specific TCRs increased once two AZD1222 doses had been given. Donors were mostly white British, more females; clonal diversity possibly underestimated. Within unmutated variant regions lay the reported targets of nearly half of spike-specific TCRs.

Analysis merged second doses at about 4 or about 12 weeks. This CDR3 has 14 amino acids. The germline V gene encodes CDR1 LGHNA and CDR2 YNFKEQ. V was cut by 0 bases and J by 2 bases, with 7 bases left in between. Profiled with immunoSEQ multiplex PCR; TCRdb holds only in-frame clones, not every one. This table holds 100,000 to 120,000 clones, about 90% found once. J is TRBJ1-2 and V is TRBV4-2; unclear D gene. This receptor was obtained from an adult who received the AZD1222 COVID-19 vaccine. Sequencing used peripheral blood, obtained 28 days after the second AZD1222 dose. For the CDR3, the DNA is TGTGCCAGCAGCCAAGATCCGACGAACTATGGCTACACCTTC. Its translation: CASSQDPTNYGYTF.